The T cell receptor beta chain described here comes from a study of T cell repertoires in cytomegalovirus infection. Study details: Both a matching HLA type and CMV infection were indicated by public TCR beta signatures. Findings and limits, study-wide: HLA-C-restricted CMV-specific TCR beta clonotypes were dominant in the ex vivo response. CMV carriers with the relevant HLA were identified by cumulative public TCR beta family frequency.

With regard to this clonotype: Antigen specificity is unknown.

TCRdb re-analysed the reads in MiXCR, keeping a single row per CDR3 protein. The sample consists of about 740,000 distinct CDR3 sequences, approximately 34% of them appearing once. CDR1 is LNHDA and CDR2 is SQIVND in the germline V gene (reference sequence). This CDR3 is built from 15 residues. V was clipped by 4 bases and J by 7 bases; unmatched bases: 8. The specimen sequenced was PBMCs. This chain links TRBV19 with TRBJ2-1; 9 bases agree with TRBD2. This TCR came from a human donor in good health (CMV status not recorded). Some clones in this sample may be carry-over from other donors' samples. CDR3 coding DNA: TGTGCCAGTAGTAGCACTAGCGGGTTCAGGAATGAGCAGTTCTTC. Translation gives CASSSTSGFRNEQFF.